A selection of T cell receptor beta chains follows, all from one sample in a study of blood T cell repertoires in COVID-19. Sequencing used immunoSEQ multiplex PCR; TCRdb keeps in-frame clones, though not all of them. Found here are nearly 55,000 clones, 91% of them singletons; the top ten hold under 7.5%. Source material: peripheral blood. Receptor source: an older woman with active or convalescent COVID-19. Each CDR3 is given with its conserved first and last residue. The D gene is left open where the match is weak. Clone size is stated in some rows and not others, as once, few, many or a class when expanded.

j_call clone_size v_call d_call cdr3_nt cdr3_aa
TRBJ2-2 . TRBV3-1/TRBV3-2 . TGTGCCAGCAGCCAACGGACAGCTTCGAACACCGGGGAGCTGTTTTTT CASSQRTASNTGELFF
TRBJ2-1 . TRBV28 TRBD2 TGTGCCAGCAGTTCCGGCCTAGCGGGGCCTTACAATGAGCAGTTCTTC CASSSGLAGPYNEQFF
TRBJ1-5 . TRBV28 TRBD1 TGTGCCAGCAGTTACTTTCGACAGGGAAATCAGCCCCAGCATTTT CASSYFRQGNQPQHF
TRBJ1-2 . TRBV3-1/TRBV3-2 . TGTGCCAGCAGCCCCCCGGGGGTCTCCAGCTATGGCTACACCTTC CASSPPGVSSYGYTF
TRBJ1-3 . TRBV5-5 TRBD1 TGTGCCAGCAGCTCCGTTACCGGGACAGGGTTCTCTGGAAACACCATATATTTT CASSSVTGTGFSGNTIYF
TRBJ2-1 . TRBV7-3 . TGTGCCAGCAGCTTGTGGACGGGGAGCTCCTACAATGAGCAGTTCTTC CASSLWTGSSYNEQFF
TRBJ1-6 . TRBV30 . TGTGCCTGGAAAGTTGGGAGCTTCAATTCACCCCTCCACTTT CAWKVGSFNSPLHF
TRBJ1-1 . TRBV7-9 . TGTGCCAGCAGCCTTGGGGGGGTAGGAGACACTGAAGCTTTCTTT CASSLGGVGDTEAFF
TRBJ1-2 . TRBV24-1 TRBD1 TGTGCCACCAGTGATCGGACAGGGAAGGACTACACCTTC CATSDRTGKDYTF
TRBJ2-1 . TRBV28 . TGTGCCAGCAGGGAAGGGACCCAGGGGTACAATGAGCAGTTCTTC CASREGTQGYNEQFF
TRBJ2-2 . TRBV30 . TGTGCCTGGAGAGGGGGACGAGGACAGAAGAACACCGGGGAGCTGTTTTTT CAWRGGRGQKNTGELFF
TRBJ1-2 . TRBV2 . TGTGCCAGCGGCGGACAGTGGGGCTACACCTTC CASGGQWGYTF
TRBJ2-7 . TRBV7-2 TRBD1 TGTGCCAGCAGGGCGACCGGGACAGGGTTGTCCTACGAGCAGTACTTC CASRATGTGLSYEQYF
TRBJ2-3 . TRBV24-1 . TGTGCCACCAGTGATCCGGGAACAAAGAACACAGATACGCAGTATTTT CATSDPGTKNTDTQYF
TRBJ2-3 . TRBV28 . TGTGCCAGCAGACAACAGGGTTCACCAGATACGCAGTATTTT CASRQQGSPDTQYF
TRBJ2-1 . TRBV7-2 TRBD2 TGTGCCAGCAGCTTAGTTGTGCGGGGGACGGCCAGCTCCTACAATGAGCAGTTCTTC CASSLVVRGTASSYNEQFF
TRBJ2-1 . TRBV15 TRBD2 TGTGCCACCAGCAGAGTGGGGGGGATCTACAATGAGCAGTTCTTC CATSRVGGIYNEQFF
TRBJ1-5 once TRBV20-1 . TGCAGTGCTAGTCGGGATTCCAACAATCAGCCCCAGCATTTT CSASRDSNNQPQHF
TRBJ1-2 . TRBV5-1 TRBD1 TGCGCCAGCAGCTTGGATGGACAGGGATATGGCTACACCTTC CASSLDGQGYGYTF
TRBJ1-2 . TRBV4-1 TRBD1 TGCGCCAGCAGCCAAGTATGGGGTAGGAGACAGGGCGGGTATGGCTACACCTTC CASSQVWGRRQGGYGYTF
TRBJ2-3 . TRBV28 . TGTGCCAGCAGTTCCTTCGTCAGGGACACAGATACGCAGTATTTT CASSSFVRDTDTQYF
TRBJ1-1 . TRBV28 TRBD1 TGTGCCAGCATAGGGGGCTTGGGTGAAGCTTTCTTT CASIGGLGEAFF
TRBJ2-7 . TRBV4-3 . TGCGCCAGCAGCCGGGAGAGCCTGTCCTACGAGCAGTACTTC CASSRESLSYEQYF
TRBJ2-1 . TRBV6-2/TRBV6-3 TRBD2 TGTGCCAGCAGTTACTCGATCGGACTAGCGGGAACATACAATGAGCAGTTCTTC CASSYSIGLAGTYNEQFF
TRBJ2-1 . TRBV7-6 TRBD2 TGTGCCAGCAGCTTAGAATGGGCTAGCGGGAAGAATGAGCAGTTCTTC CASSLEWASGKNEQFF
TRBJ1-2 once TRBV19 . TGTGCCAGTAGTCCCCGGGCAGCGGACGGCTACACCTTC CASSPRAADGYTF
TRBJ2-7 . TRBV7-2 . TGTGCCAGCAGCTTATCCACGGGAGTAACAAACGAGCAGTACTTC CASSLSTGVTNEQYF
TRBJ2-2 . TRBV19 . TGTGCCAGTAGCCTTACACACACCGGGGAGCTGTTTTTT CASSLTHTGELFF
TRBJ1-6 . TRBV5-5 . TGTGCCAGCAGGGCCATTGGAGATAATTCACCCCTCCACTTT CASRAIGDNSPLHF
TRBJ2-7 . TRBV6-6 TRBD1 TGTGCCAGCAGTTCTTATGGGACAGGGCTCTCCTACGAGCAGTACTTC CASSSYGTGLSYEQYF
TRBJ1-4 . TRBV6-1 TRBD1 TGTGCCAGCAGTGAGTCGGACAGGCAACGGGAAAAACTGTTTTTT CASSESDRQREKLFF
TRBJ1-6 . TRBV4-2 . TGTGCCAGCAGCCAAGATCCGGGTTCACCCCTCCACTTT CASSQDPGSPLHF
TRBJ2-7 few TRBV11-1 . TGTGCCAGCAGCTTGTGGGGGGACGAGCAGTACTTC CASSLWGDEQYF
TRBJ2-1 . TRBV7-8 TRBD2 TGTGCCAGCAGCTCCCCCAAAGCGGGAGGGCCAAGAGAGCAGTTCTTC CASSSPKAGGPREQFF
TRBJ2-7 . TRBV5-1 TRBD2 TGCGCCAGCAGCTTGGCCCCGGCTAGCGGGAGTTACGAGCAGTACTTC CASSLAPASGSYEQYF
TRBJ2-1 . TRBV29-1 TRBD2 TGCAGCGTTGGGGGGGCTAGCGGGAGAAATGAGCAGTTCTTC CSVGGASGRNEQFF
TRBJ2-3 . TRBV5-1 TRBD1 TGCGCCAGCAGCTTTCTGGACAGGGTGACAGATACGCAGTATTTT CASSFLDRVTDTQYF
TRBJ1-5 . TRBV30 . TGTGCCTGGAGTACGGCAGGCCAACAGCCCCAGCATTTT CAWSTAGQQPQHF
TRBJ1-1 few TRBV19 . TGTGCCAGTAGGGAGGACACTGAAGCTTTCTTT CASREDTEAFF
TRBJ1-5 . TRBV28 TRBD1 TGTGCCAGCAGTCCGGGTCTGACAGGGGGAAATAGCAATCAGCCCCAGCATTTT CASSPGLTGGNSNQPQHF
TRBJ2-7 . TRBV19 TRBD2 TGTGCCAGTAGTATCTCGGCTAGCGGTAACTCCTACGAGCAGTACTTC CASSISASGNSYEQYF
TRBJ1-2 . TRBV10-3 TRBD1 TGTGCCATCAATAGGGGACAGAACTATGGCTACACCTTC CAINRGQNYGYTF
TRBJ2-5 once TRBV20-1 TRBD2 TGCAGTGCTAGTAGCGCGGGGGGGCCTGAGACCCAGTACTTC CSASSAGGPETQYF
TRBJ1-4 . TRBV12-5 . TGTGCTAGTGTTGAGTGCGCGGCAACTAATGAAAAACTGTTTTTT CASVECAATNEKLFF